The 28 T cell receptor beta chains below were found in one sample sequenced in a study of shared clonotypes between healthy human individuals. Only in-frame clones appear in the TCRdb table, and some are missing; sequencing was by immunoSEQ multiplex PCR. The sample lists 2 million to 2.5 million clones, around 90% seen once, with 0.37% in the top ten. Material for sequencing was naive CD4+ T cells from PBMCs. Indicated subset: CD45RA+ positively selected. The origin of the receptors is a man aged 18 to 30 in good health. Some clones in this sample may be carry-over from other donors' samples.

V usage is TRBV6-1 and J usage is TRBJ2-7; tentative D call: TRBD1 (6 bases). The V gene lost 6 bases and the J gene lost 0 bases, with 12 bases spanning the gap. Looked up from germline, CDR1 is MNHNS and CDR2 is SASEGT. The CDR3 loop spans 14 amino acids. The CDR3 protein is CASRYGQLSYEQYF. The CDR3 region has the DNA TGTGCCAGCAGGTACGGACAGCTCTCCTACGAGCAGTACTTC.

The CDR3 DNA is TGTGCCAGCAGTTTAACTAGTTGGGACAGATGGGCTTTCTTT. It yields the protein CASSLTSWDRWAFF. This sequence joins TRBV27 and TRBJ1-1; 7 nucleotides match TRBD1. After removal of 2 bases from V and 11 bases from J, the junction contained 11 bases not matched to a gene. CDR1 MNHEY and CDR2 SMNVEV come from the germline V gene (reference sequence). The CDR3 spans 14 residues.

V and J are TRBV27 and TRBJ1-2; no reliable D call. Germline V gene lookup returns CDR1 MNHEY and CDR2 SMNVEV (reference sequence). This CDR3 spans 13 amino acids. The V end was cut by 5 bases, the J end by 0 bases, with 7 bases between. In DNA form, the CDR3 reads TGTGCCAGCAGTGCAACAGCTAACTATGGCTACACCTTC. Protein product: CASSATANYGYTF.

The rearrangement uses TRBV6-5 and TRBJ1-5, with D tentatively TRBD1 (6 bases). Germline assignment: CDR1 MNHEY and CDR2 SVGAGI. The germline V and J ends were trimmed by 5 bases and 6 bases, with 11 bases remaining between them. The CDR3 totals 13 residues. DNA of the CDR3: TGTGCCAGCAGTCAGGGGCATGTTCAGCCCCAGCATTTT. Protein sequence: CASSQGHVQPQHF.

As to this clone: The sample contains more than one DNA sequence encoding this CDR3. This rearrangement joins TRBV5-1 to TRBJ2-3; weak D call: TRBD2 (7 bases). V was cut by 4 bases and J by 5 bases, with 11 bases left in between. CDR1 SGHRS and CDR2 YFSETQ come from the germline V gene. The CDR3 runs to 13 residues. CDR3 sequence (DNA): TGCGCCAGCAGCCCGGGGGGCCAAGATACGCAGTATTTT. As protein: CASSPGGQDTQYF.

This chain joins TRBV28 and TRBJ2-7, with 7 nucleotides matching TRBD1. V lost 3 bases and J lost 5; bases outside the gene matches: 13. CDR3 length: 16 residues. Germline V CDR1 and CDR2: MDHEN, SYDVKM. The CDR3, as DNA: TGTGCCAGCAGTTTTCTGGGCAGGGGGTATAATCACGAGCAGTACTTC. This sequence encodes CASSFLGRGYNHEQYF.

The chain is built from TRBV10-1 and TRBJ2-7; D possibly corresponds to TRBD2 (6 bases). This CDR3 is built from 14 residues. Germline CDR1 reads WNHNN; CDR2 reads SYGVQD (reference sequence). The V end lost 3 bases, the J end lost 4 bases, and 13 bases lay between the germline ends. CDR3 bases: TGCGCCAGCAGTGAAACCCCAAGCGGGTACGAGCAGTACTTC. It specifies CASSETPSGYEQYF.

V and J are TRBV28 and TRBJ1-2; D not resolved. V dropped 5 bases and J dropped 4 bases, with 11 bases sitting between them. The CDR3 has 13 residues. CDR1 and CDR2 from the germline V gene are MDHEN and SYDVKM. This chain's CDR3 is CASSPDIIYGYTF. CDR3 nucleotide sequence: TGTGCCAGCAGTCCCGACATAATCTATGGCTACACCTTC.

The chain carries TRBV4-3 and TRBJ1-2, with D perhaps matching TRBD1 (6 bases). The CDR3 is made up of 15 amino acids. With 4 bases removed from V and 4 bases from J, the gap between germline ends came to 16 bases. The germline CDR1 and CDR2 sequences are LGHNA and YSLEER. The CDR3 protein is CASSLAGVSAYGYTF. CDR3 sequence (DNA): TGCGCCAGCAGCCTCGCAGGGGTTTCGGCCTATGGCTACACCTTC.

The chain couples TRBV9 to TRBJ2-5; D is possibly TRBD1 (6 bases). In germline, CDR1 is SGDLS, CDR2 YYNGEE. The CDR3 extends over 14 amino acids. Trimming removed 1 base at V and 5 bases at J, with 12 bases between. Written as DNA, the CDR3 is TGTGCCAGCAGCGTATCACAGGGTATCGAGACCCAGTACTTC. Its protein is CASSVSQGIETQYF. The entire variable domain, with the rest obtained from reference TRBV9 and TRBJ2-5, is as follows: DSGVTQTPKHLITATGQRVTLRCSPRSGDLSVYWYQQSLDQGLQFLIQYYNGEERAKGNILERFSAQQFPDLHSELNLSSLELGDSALYFCASSVSQGIETQYFGPGTRLLVL.

V gene TRBV18 combines with J gene TRBJ1-5, with D tentatively TRBD1 (6 bases). Looked up from germline, CDR1 is KGHSH and CDR2 is LQKENI. There are 15 residues in the CDR3. V lost 0 bases and J 4 bases, leaving 10 bases between the germline ends. CDR3 bases: TGTGCCAGCTCACCACCGGGACAACTTAATCAGCCCCAGCATTTT. Amino acid sequence: CASSPPGQLNQPQHF.

The chain employs TRBV5-1 and TRBJ2-1, with 9 bases that match TRBD2. The V segment lost 0 bases and the J segment 5 bases; nucleotides outside the gene matches: 3. Germline CDR1 reads SGHRS; CDR2 reads YFSETQ. This CDR3 comprises 15 residues. This CDR3 reads CASSLETSGHNEQFF. The CDR3 nucleotides read TGCGCCAGCAGCTTGGAGACTAGCGGTCACAATGAGCAGTTCTTC.

The chain carries TRBV6-6 and TRBJ2-7, with D tentatively TRBD1 (5 bases). The CDR3 contains 14 residues. Germline-derived CDR1 and CDR2 are MNHNY and SVGAGI (reference sequence). Trimming pared 6 bases from V and 3 bases from J, leaving 15 bases between. CDR3 loop: CASRLGQGNYEQYF. The CDR3 DNA sequence: TGTGCCAGCAGGTTGGGGCAGGGTAACTACGAGCAGTACTTC.

This clone was recorded only once. The genes are TRBV6-4 and TRBJ2-2; D is ambiguous. The V gene lost 3 bases and the J gene lost 0 bases, with 5 bases spanning the gap. The CDR3 sequence is 14 residues long. Germline V gives CDR1 MRHNA, CDR2 SNTAGT. In DNA, the CDR3 is TGTGCCAGCAGTGAGGGTCCGAACACCGGGGAGCTGTTTTTT. Translating it yields CASSEGPNTGELFF.

The chain couples TRBV5-4 to TRBJ2-2; 7 bases line up with TRBD1. The germline CDR1 and CDR2 sequences are SGHNT and YYREEE (reference sequence). This CDR3 is 17 amino acids long. The V segment lost 5 bases and the J segment 4 bases; nucleotides outside the gene matches: 14. This CDR3 is CASSRDSQGGGTGELFF. CDR3 in DNA: TGTGCCAGCAGTCGGGACAGCCAGGGTGGCGGCACCGGGGAGCTGTTTTTT.

The V gene is TRBV6-1, the J gene TRBJ2-2, with TRBD2 as a possible D gene (6 bases). The CDR3 consists of 13 residues. Trimming took off 4 bases at V and 5 bases at J, with 8 bases between the two ends. Germline assignment: CDR1 MNHNS and CDR2 SASEGT. The CDR3 sequence is CASSVRGTGELFF. DNA for the CDR3: TGTGCCAGCAGTGTGCGGGGAACCGGGGAGCTGTTTTTT.

The V and J genes are TRBV5-1 and TRBJ2-7; D unresolved. CDR3 size: 15 residues. The germline V gene has CDR1 SGHRS and CDR2 YFSETQ. V lost 0 bases and J 0 bases, leaving 10 bases between the germline ends. CDR3 loop: CASSLELEHSYEQYF. CDR3 in DNA: TGCGCCAGCAGCTTGGAGTTGGAACACTCCTACGAGCAGTACTTC.

Concerning this clone: The sample carries other DNA sequences with the same CDR3. The chain has TRBV10-3 and TRBJ2-7; a weak D match, TRBD2 (7 bases). This CDR3 spans 14 amino acids. Trimming cost V 4 bases and J 0 bases, with 10 bases left between them. Germline assignment: CDR1 ENHRY and CDR2 SYGVKD. The CDR3 spells CAISVGGPSYEQYF. The CDR3 DNA follows: TGTGCCATCAGTGTGGGGGGGCCCTCCTACGAGCAGTACTTC.

This chain links TRBV14 with TRBJ2-7; possible D gene TRBD2, 6 bases. The germline V gene has CDR1 SGHDN and CDR2 FVKESK. CDR3 length: 16 amino acids. The V end was cut by 1 base, the J end by 5 bases, with 18 bases between. DNA of the CDR3: TGTGCCAGCAGCCAAGGGGCGGGAACTATGGTCGACGAGCAGTACTTC. It encodes CASSQGAGTMVDEQYF.

The chain uses TRBV7-9 and TRBJ2-7, with TRBD1 matching 8 bases. Germline CDR1 reads SEHNR; CDR2 reads FQNEAQ (reference sequence). The CDR3 consists of 16 residues. V shed 3 bases, J shed 1 base, and the junction held 8 bases outside the gene matches. CDR3 DNA: TGTGCCAGCAGCTTGGCCGGCAGGGGGCGATCCTACGAGCAGTACTTC. This translates into CASSLAGRGRSYEQYF.

This chain uses TRBV11-3 with TRBJ2-1; 8 bases agree with TRBD1. Germline V gene lookup returns CDR1 SGHNT and CDR2 YENEEA. The ends lost 3 bases at V and 10 bases at J; junction bases unmatched: 8. The CDR3 is made up of 14 amino acids. CDR3 amino acids: CASSLRTGKREQFF. In DNA form, the CDR3 reads TGTGCCAGCAGCTTGAGGACAGGGAAACGGGAGCAGTTCTTC.

This clone was counted between two and nine times. V is TRBV5-4 and J is TRBJ1-2, with TRBD1 matching 10 bases. This CDR3 comprises 15 residues. V lost 4 bases to trimming and J lost 7 bases; unmatched junction nucleotides: 10. The V gene's germline CDR1 is SGHNT and CDR2 YYREEE (reference sequence). The CDR3 nucleotides read TGTGCCAGCAGCATACCGACAGGGGGCCCTCTTGGCTACACCTTC. It is translated as CASSIPTGGPLGYTF. Based on the CDR3 plus reference TRBV5-4 and TRBJ1-2, the full variable domain is ETGVTQSPTHLIKTRGQQVTLRCSSQSGHNTVSWYQQALGQGPQFIFQYYREEENGRGNFPPRFSGLQFPNYSSELNVNALELDDSALYLCASSIPTGGPLGYTFGSGTRLTVV.

The chain carries TRBV18 and TRBJ2-5; maybe TRBD2 (6 bases). The CDR3 contains 12 residues. Trimming cost V 6 bases and J 2 bases, with 7 bases left between them. The germline V gene encodes CDR1 KGHSH and CDR2 LQKENI. The CDR3, as DNA: TGTGCCAGCTCCGGGAGACAAGAGACCCAGTACTTC. Protein sequence: CASSGRQETQYF.

This chain connects TRBV29-1 to TRBJ2-7; TRBD2 agrees at 10 bases. The CDR3 is made up of 12 amino acids. Germline trimming cut 7 bases from V and 9 bases from J; bases unmatched to any gene: 9. Germline CDR1 reads SQVTM; CDR2 reads ANQGSEA. The CDR3 sequence: CSAGLAGVAQYF. Written as DNA, the CDR3 is TGCAGCGCGGGCCTAGCGGGAGTAGCGCAGTACTTC.

The gene calls are TRBV29-1 and TRBJ1-2, with 10 bases aligning to TRBD1. The trim removed 6 bases at V and 11 bases at J, leaving 15 bases unmatched. CDR3 size: 14 residues. Germline-derived CDR1 and CDR2 are SQVTM and ANQGSEA. The CDR3, as DNA: TGCAGCGTCAAGCGAACCCCGGGACAGGGGTGGTACACCTTC. It specifies CSVKRTPGQGWYTF.

The genes are TRBV25-1 and TRBJ1-5, with a weak D call TRBD1 (5 bases). The germline V and J ends were trimmed by 5 bases and 3 bases, with 11 bases remaining between them. The CDR3 loop spans 14 amino acids. Germline CDR1 MGHDK, CDR2 SYGVNS. CDR3 nucleotides: TGTGCCAGCAGTCCCCCGGGGCACAATCAGCCCCAGCATTTT. It encodes CASSPPGHNQPQHF.

Notes on this clone: The same CDR3 also results from other DNA sequences found in this sample. This rearrangement joins TRBV30 to TRBJ2-7; D uncertain. V was clipped by 0 bases and J by 3 bases, with 3 bases between them. CDR1 GTSNPN and CDR2 SVGIG come from the germline V gene (reference sequence). The CDR3 contains 11 residues. The CDR3 spells CAWSVLYEQYF. DNA for the CDR3: TGTGCCTGGAGTGTCCTCTACGAGCAGTACTTC.

The rearrangement links TRBV27 to TRBJ1-2, with D unresolved. The V end was cut by 8 bases, the J end by 6 bases, with 10 bases between. The CDR3 runs to 11 residues. CDR1 and CDR2 from the germline V gene are MNHEY and SMNVEV (reference sequence). CDR3 region: CASPPLDGYTF. CDR3 coding DNA: TGTGCCAGCCCCCCCCTGGATGGCTACACCTTC.